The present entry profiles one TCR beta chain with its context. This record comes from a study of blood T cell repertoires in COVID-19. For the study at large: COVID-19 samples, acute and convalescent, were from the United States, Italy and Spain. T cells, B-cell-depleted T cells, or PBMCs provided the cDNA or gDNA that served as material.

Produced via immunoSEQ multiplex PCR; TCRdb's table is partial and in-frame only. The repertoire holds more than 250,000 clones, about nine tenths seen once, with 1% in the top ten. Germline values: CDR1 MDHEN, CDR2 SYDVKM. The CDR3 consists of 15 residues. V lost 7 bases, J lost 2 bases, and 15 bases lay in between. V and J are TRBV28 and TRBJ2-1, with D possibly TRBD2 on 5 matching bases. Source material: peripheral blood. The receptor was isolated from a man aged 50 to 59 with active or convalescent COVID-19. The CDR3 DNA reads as TGTGCCAGCATCAATACCCTAGCTACCTACAATGAGCAGTTCTTC. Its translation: CASINTLATYNEQFF.